Sequencing of this T cell receptor (beta chain) was carried out in a study of T-cell memory formation after mild COVID-19. Study-level points and caveats: The pre-infection memory compartment contained some responding clones, suggesting cross-reactive memory joined. CD4+ clones that contracted lay mainly in CM and EM; CD8+ ones lay in EMRA. A second wave expanding day 15 to 37 was CD4+-biased; contracting clones were balanced.

This clonotype was observed a handful of times. Its antigen is currently unknown. TCRdb re-analysed the 5' RACE reads in MiXCR, keeping a single row per CDR3 protein. The data show 350,000 to 400,000 distinct CDR3 sequences, approximately 14% seen once. The CDR3 covers 15 residues. V was pared by 5 bases and J by 4 bases, with 16 bases between. Sequenced sample: PBMCs or a T cell subset sorted from them (not recorded which). V gene TRBV12-3 or TRBV12-4 combines with J gene TRBJ2-3, with no clear D. The sequence was obtained from a man aged 18 to 30 who had mild COVID-19 (a few samples of this study predate the infection). Cell type and time point are not known. This chain's CDR3 is CASSPLPTPSDTQYF. The CDR3, as DNA: TGTGCCAGCAGTCCCCTTCCGACTCCGTCAGATACGCAGTATTTT.